This entry lists 17 T cell receptor beta chains sequenced from one sample in a study of control samples from healthy donors and cancer patients (TCRdb year 2020). Library preparation employed the immunoSEQ multiplex PCR assay. Held by TCRdb, this immuneACCESS table contains in-frame sequences only and omits some clones. Under half of the omission traces to an unresolved V gene where checked; the cause of the rest is unknown. This sample has some 120,000 clones in its table, and approximately 90% of those were observed once. The ten largest clones take up about 3.2% of the sample. The sequenced sample consisted of blood. These receptors all stem from a man aged 45-60 years in good health.

Comments on this clone: The junction departs from germline at one end; a sequencing error may be responsible. The chain uses TRBV11-3 and TRBJ2-1; 7 positions agree with TRBD2. Germline CDR1 is SGHNT and CDR2 is YENEEA. The CDR3 extends over 15 amino acids. This CDR3 reads CASSLERGSYNEQFF. CDR3 nucleotide sequence: TGTGCCAGCAGTTTAGAGCGGGGCTCCTACAATGAGCAGTTCTTC.

CDR3 nucleotide sequence: TGTGCCAGCAGTTTATTCAGCAATGAGCAGTTCTTC. This sequence encodes CASSLFSNEQFF. This chain connects TRBV12-3 or TRBV12-4 to TRBJ2-1, with D hard to call. The CDR3 is 12 amino acids. V was clipped by 2 bases and J by 6 bases, with 5 bases between them.

V is TRBV3-1 (or the pseudogene TRBV3-2) and J is TRBJ2-1, with D maybe TRBD1 (5 bases). The CDR3 totals 16 residues. Trimming removed 4 bases from V and 5 bases from J, with 18 bases in between. Germline CDR1 LGHDT, CDR2 YNNKEL (reference sequence). The CDR3 loop is CASSPRIMGPNNEQFF. CDR3 in DNA: TGTGCCAGCAGCCCCCGAATAATGGGGCCGAACAATGAGCAGTTCTTC.

The genes are TRBV11-2 and TRBJ1-1, with 8 bases lining up with TRBD1. J lost 1 base, V lost 4 bases, and 8 bases had no gene match. The CDR3 contains 16 residues. Per germline, CDR1 SGHAT and CDR2 FQNNGV. In DNA form, the CDR3 reads TGTGCCAGCAGCTATGAGACAGGGGCCCCGAACACTGAAGCTTTCTTT. Protein: CASSYETGAPNTEAFF.

V and J are TRBV5-4 and TRBJ2-7, with D maybe TRBD1 (5 bases). Looked up from germline, CDR1 is SGHNT and CDR2 is YYREEE (reference sequence). Trimming removed 2 bases at V and 5 bases at J, with 17 bases between. CDR3 length: 15 residues. CDR3 amino acids: CASSFWSGRDHEQYF. The CDR3 DNA follows: TGTGCCAGCAGCTTCTGGAGTGGCAGGGATCACGAGCAGTACTTC.

The CDR3, as DNA: TGTGCCAGCAGCCCCACCGGGAGGATTCTTCGCTCCGAGCAGTACTTC. Residues: CASSPTGRILRSEQYF. The chain joins TRBV9 to TRBJ2-7; the match to TRBD2 covers 7 bases. Germline CDR1 reads SGDLS; CDR2 reads YYNGEE. The CDR3 totals 16 residues. The V and J ends lost 4 bases and 6 bases, in that order; junction bases with no gene match: 16. Together with reference TRBV9 and TRBJ2-7, the CDR3 gives the full variable domain: DSGVTQTPKHLITATGQRVTLRCSPRSGDLSVYWYQQSLDQGLQFLIQYYNGEERAKGNILERFSAQQFPDLHSELNLSSLELGDSALYFCASSPTGRILRSEQYFGPGTRLTVT.

The CDR3 DNA follows: TGTGCCACCACGATTTCCCCACCCCTCCACTTT. The encoded protein is CATTISPPLHF. The chain has TRBV24-1 and TRBJ1-6; D is unclear. V was clipped by 8 bases and J by 11 bases, with 9 bases between them. This CDR3 contains 11 residues. Germline CDR1 KGHDR, CDR2 SFDVKD.

The chain links TRBV19 to TRBJ2-1; 9 bases line up with TRBD2. Germline values: CDR1 LNHDA, CDR2 SQIVND (reference sequence). The CDR3 has 15 amino acids. V trimming: 1 base; J trimming: 10 bases; junction bases outside the gene matches: 8. The CDR3 bases are TGTGCCAGTAGTATAGTTGGCCTAGCGGGGCCCGAGCAGTTCTTC. Encoded protein: CASSIVGLAGPEQFF.

The V gene is TRBV6-5, the J gene TRBJ2-1, with TRBD2 matching 9 bases. The CDR3 has 16 amino acids. Germline V lookup: CDR1 MNHEY, CDR2 SVGAGI. V shed 0 bases, J shed 8 bases, and the junction held 8 bases outside the gene matches. CDR3 DNA sequence: TGTGCCAGCAGTTACTCCTGGCGGGGGGGCCTTCATGAGCAGTTCTTC. This codes for CASSYSWRGGLHEQFF.

This chain joins TRBV19 and TRBJ1-1; D possibly corresponds to TRBD1 (5 bases). Trimming cost V 1 base and J 1 base, with 13 bases left between them. CDR1 is LNHDA, CDR2 SQIVND, per germline (reference sequence). This CDR3 has 16 residues. As DNA, the CDR3 is TGTGCCAGTAGTATAGGATTGAGGGGAGGGAACACTGAAGCTTTCTTT. This encodes CASSIGLRGGNTEAFF. The whole variable domain, filled in from reference TRBV19 and TRBJ1-1, reads DGGITQSPKYLFRKEGQNVTLSCEQNLNHDAMYWYRQDPGQGLRLIYYSQIVNDFQKGDIAEGYSVSREKKESFPLTVTSAQKNPTAFYLCASSIGLRGGNTEAFFGQGTRLTVV.

This clone was seen once. This rearrangement joins TRBV6-5 to TRBJ2-2; no firm D call. This CDR3 comprises 14 residues. Deletions cut 6 bases from V and 6 bases from J, with 14 bases between. CDR1 and CDR2 (germline): MNHEY, SVGAGI. This CDR3 is CASRNRNVPGELFF. The CDR3, as DNA: TGTGCCAGCAGAAATAGAAACGTTCCCGGGGAGCTGTTTTTT.

This rearrangement joins TRBV24-1 to TRBJ1-5; D call uncertain. CDR3 size: 14 residues. V lost 0 bases to trimming and J lost 3 bases, with 5 bases between them. CDR1 and CDR2 from the germline V gene are KGHDR and SFDVKD. The CDR3 DNA sequence: TGTGCCACCAGTGATTTGATGAACAATCAGCCCCAGCATTTT. Its protein is CATSDLMNNQPQHF.

This chain joins TRBV18 and TRBJ1-1, with TRBD1 as a possible D gene (6 bases). V shed 1 base and J shed 1 base, with 10 bases lying between them. CDR3 length: 15 amino acids. The germline V gene encodes CDR1 KGHSH and CDR2 LQKENI. CDR3 bases: TGTGCCAGCTCACCACGGGACAACAAGAACACTGAAGCTTTCTTT. It is translated as CASSPRDNKNTEAFF.

This chain connects TRBV20-1 to TRBJ1-1; D is unclear. V lost 3 bases and J lost 2, with 10 bases in between. Germline lookup yields CDR1 DFQATT and CDR2 SNEGSKA (reference sequence). The CDR3 has 13 amino acids. The CDR3 is CSASRGINTEAFF. In nucleotides, the CDR3 is TGCAGTGCTAGTAGAGGCATAAACACTGAAGCTTTCTTT.

This clone appeared a single time. The rearrangement links TRBV5-8 to TRBJ1-2; D gene uncertain. There are 12 residues in the CDR3. Trimming stripped 8 bases from V and 4 bases from J, with 12 bases between. Looked up from germline, CDR1 is SGHTS and CDR2 is YDEGEE. Here the CDR3 reads CASDRIPYGYTF. The DNA for the CDR3 is TGTGCCAGTGATCGAATCCCCTATGGCTACACCTTC.

V and J are TRBV5-1 and TRBJ1-1; D unresolved. The CDR3 sequence is 13 residues long. The ends were cut back, 2 bases at V and 5 bases at J, with 10 bases in the middle. The germline gives CDR1 SGHRS, CDR2 YFSETQ. The CDR3 bases are TGCGCCAGCAGCTTTGGGATCGGAACTGAAGCTTTCTTT. Translated, it gives CASSFGIGTEAFF.

This chain uses TRBV2 with TRBJ1-4, with D unresolved. The CDR3 is made up of 14 amino acids. Germline lookup yields CDR1 SNHLY and CDR2 FYNNEI. V dropped 6 bases and J dropped 11 bases, with 19 bases sitting between them. CDR3 in amino acids: CASSESLTLMKLFF. For the CDR3, the DNA is TGTGCCAGCAGCGAGAGTCTGACGCTTATGAAACTGTTTTTT.